This TCR beta chain was sequenced in a study of blood T cells in healthy people across ages. Turning to the study itself: Per every two T cells, about one barcoded beta molecule was captured by template switching.

The study's findings and limits: One million T cells yielded diversity estimates that were considered underestimates. In older individuals, TCR beta diversity per million T cells was lower, falling roughly linearly with age.

A word on this clonotype: The antigen is not known. A much larger clone lies one base from this, so it may be a read error.

Germline V gene data show CDR1 as MNHEY and CDR2 as SVGAGI. V dropped 4 bases and J dropped 4 bases, with 10 bases sitting between them. The CDR3 is 13 residues long. A sample-barcoded 5' primer and a J-beta primer mix were used in a second PCR of roughly 6 to 11 cycles. Each cDNA molecule received a tag from a template-switch adaptor that had 12 random nucleotides. TCRdb itself ran the 5' RACE reads through MiXCR, one entry per CDR3 protein. The sample lists some 900,000 distinct CDR3 sequences, 25% to 30% seen once, with approximately 15% in the top ten. Sample: blood. The J gene is TRBJ1-2, the V gene TRBV6-5; D is possibly TRBD1 (6 bases). The sequence was obtained from a woman of 80 years or more in good health. Written as DNA, the CDR3 is TGTGCCAGCAGTTCCTCCAGGGGCTATGGCTACACCTTC. The encoded protein is CASSSSRGYGYTF.